These 31 T cell receptor beta chains were all obtained from the same sample, sequenced in a study of blood T cells in healthy people across ages. The use of a sample-barcoded 5' primer and a J-beta primer mix characterized a second PCR of about 7 to 12 cycles. TCRdb ran MiXCR on the 5' RACE reads and lists one entry per CDR3 protein. The data contain about 680,000 distinct CDR3 sequences, around 48% of them singletons. Sequencing used blood. The receptors were sampled from a woman in her sixties or seventies in good health.

The chain combines TRBV12-3 or TRBV12-4 with TRBJ2-7; 14 bases match TRBD2. Trimming took 5 bases from V and 2 from J; bases not matched to a gene: 8. The CDR3 runs 17 residues. This CDR3 reads CASSMGTSGSKPYEQYF. The CDR3, as DNA: TGTGCCAGCAGTATGGGGACTAGCGGGAGTAAGCCCTACGAGCAGTACTTC.

This clonotype was counted a few times. The chain joins TRBV7-2 to TRBJ2-7; D remains ambiguous. The germline V and J ends were trimmed by 5 bases and 0 bases, with 11 bases remaining between them. This CDR3 has 14 amino acids. CDR1 is SGHTA, CDR2 FQGNSA, per germline. CDR3 loop: CASSVDMSSYEQYF. CDR3 nucleotides: TGTGCCAGCAGCGTAGACATGAGCTCCTACGAGCAGTACTTC.

The chain employs TRBV20-1 and TRBJ2-7; 11 positions agree with TRBD2. Germline values: CDR1 DFQATT, CDR2 SNEGSKA (reference sequence). The CDR3 spans 14 residues. Trimming took 1 base from V and 4 from J; bases not matched to a gene: 3. The CDR3 nucleotides are TGCAGTGCTAGAGTAACTAGCGGGAGATACGAGCAGTACTTC. Protein sequence: CSARVTSGRYEQYF.

This clonotype was counted a few times. This chain links TRBV9 with TRBJ1-2; D is uncertain. The V end lost 3 bases, the J end lost 2 bases, and 11 bases lay between the germline ends. Looked up from germline, CDR1 is SGDLS and CDR2 is YYNGEE. The CDR3 spans 14 residues. DNA of the CDR3: TGTGCCAGCAGCGCACGGGGAGGGAACTATGGCTACACCTTC. It codes for CASSARGGNYGYTF. Full variable domain (rest looked up from reference TRBV9 and TRBJ1-2): DSGVTQTPKHLITATGQRVTLRCSPRSGDLSVYWYQQSLDQGLQFLIQYYNGEERAKGNILERFSAQQFPDLHSELNLSSLELGDSALYFCASSARGGNYGYTFGSGTRLTVV.

The V gene is TRBV6-1, the J gene TRBJ2-1, with TRBD1 matching over 10 bases. Germline CDR1 MNHNS, CDR2 SASEGT. V gave up 4 bases and J gave up 2 bases; unmatched junction bases: 5. The CDR3 is made up of 16 amino acids. The CDR3, as DNA: TGTGCCAGCAGTGGAGGACAGGGGGGTGCCTACAATGAGCAGTTCTTC. It codes for CASSGGQGGAYNEQFF.

This clonotype has only a few counts. This chain uses TRBV7-2 with TRBJ2-1; tentatively, D is TRBD1 or TRBD2 (7 bases each). The CDR3 runs to 15 residues. V lost 5 bases and J lost 5, with 16 bases in between. Germline CDR1 is SGHTA and CDR2 is FQGNSA. The CDR3 DNA follows: TGTGCCAGCAGCCAGGGGGGGGCCCACAACAATGAGCAGTTCTTC. Protein sequence: CASSQGGAHNNEQFF.

This clonotype has only a few counts. The gene calls are TRBV11-1 and TRBJ2-7; TRBD1 matches 8 bases. CDR1 is SGHAT, CDR2 FQDESV, per germline (reference sequence). The CDR3 loop spans 14 amino acids. Trimming cost V 5 bases and J 2 bases; bases outside gene matches: 5. The CDR3 DNA sequence: TGTGCCAGCAGCGGTCGGGACAGGACCTACGAGCAGTACTTC. Encoded protein: CASSGRDRTYEQYF.

The chain is built from TRBV11-2 and TRBJ2-3, with D tentatively TRBD1 (7 bases). CDR3 length: 14 residues. Germline V lookup: CDR1 SGHAT, CDR2 FQNNGV. The germline V and J ends were trimmed by 3 bases and 6 bases, with 13 bases remaining between them. CDR3 DNA sequence: TGTGCCAGCAGCTTCAGGAGGGGGCAGGATACGCAGTATTTT. Its translation: CASSFRRGQDTQYF.

The J gene is TRBJ2-7, the V gene TRBV29-1, with D uncertain. This CDR3 spans 11 amino acids. V lost 5 bases to trimming and J lost 3 bases, with 8 bases between them. In germline, CDR1 is SQVTM, CDR2 ANQGSEA. This CDR3 reads CSVRWGYEQYF. DNA of the CDR3: TGCAGCGTTCGGTGGGGCTACGAGCAGTACTTC.

The chain uses TRBV7-9 and TRBJ2-1; the D is unclear. V was trimmed by 0 bases and J by 5 bases, leaving 14 bases between them. Germline CDR1 SEHNR, CDR2 FQNEAQ (reference sequence). This CDR3 comprises 16 residues. CDR3 DNA sequence: TGTGCCAGCAGCTTAGCTGGATTCCGTATTGACAATGAGCAGTTCTTC. The encoded protein is CASSLAGFRIDNEQFF. The variable domain in full, with the rest retrieved from reference TRBV7-9 and TRBJ2-1, is DTGVSQNPRHKITKRGQNVTFRCDPISEHNRLYWYRQTLGQGPEFLTYFQNEAQLEKSRLLSDRFSAERPKGSFSTLEIQRTEQGDSAMYLCASSLAGFRIDNEQFFGPGTRLTVL.

V and J are TRBV20-1 and TRBJ2-7; possibly TRBD2 for D (5 bases). The CDR3 runs 12 residues. In germline, CDR1 is DFQATT, CDR2 SNEGSKA (reference sequence). CDR3 amino acids: CMSTGSSYEQYF. The CDR3 bases are TGCATGTCAACTGGGAGCTCCTACGAGCAGTACTTC.

The chain combines TRBV4-2 with TRBJ1-2; tentative D call: TRBD1 (6 bases). The germline gives CDR1 LGHNA, CDR2 YNFKEQ. This CDR3 spans 14 amino acids. The V end was cut by 1 base, the J end by 7 bases, with 13 bases between. The CDR3 loop reads CASSQVGQRAGYTF. The DNA of the CDR3 is TGTGCCAGCAGCCAAGTCGGACAGAGGGCTGGCTACACCTTC.

The rearrangement uses TRBV18 and TRBJ2-1; 10 nucleotides agree with TRBD2. This CDR3 is built from 17 residues. The J segment lost 7 bases and the V segment lost 2 bases, leaving 11 bases of the junction unmatched. CDR1 KGHSH and CDR2 LQKENI come from the germline V gene. CDR3 bases: TGTGCCAGCTCACCAGTGCCTAGCGGGAGTAAAGCGAATGAGCAGTTCTTC. It yields the protein CASSPVPSGSKANEQFF. Full variable domain (remainder filled in from reference TRBV18 and TRBJ2-1): NAGVMQNPRHLVRRRGQEARLRCSPMKGHSHVYWYRQLPEEGLKFMVYLQKENIIDESGMPKERFSAEFPKEGPSILRIQQVVRGDSAAYFCASSPVPSGSKANEQFFGPGTRLTVL.

The J gene is TRBJ2-1, the V gene TRBV6-5, with no clear D. Germline V gene data show CDR1 as MNHEY and CDR2 as SVGAGI. V lost 6 bases, J lost 9 bases, and 9 bases lay in between. The CDR3 runs to 11 residues. This chain's CDR3 is CASSQTGEQFF. The CDR3 DNA sequence: TGTGCCAGCAGCCAGACTGGTGAGCAGTTCTTC.

The table lists this clonotype with a few counts. The genes are TRBV6-1 and TRBJ1-2; D not certain. CDR3 size: 11 residues. The V and J ends lost 8 bases and 5 bases respectively, with 9 bases between them. Germline V gene lookup returns CDR1 MNHNS and CDR2 SASEGT. The CDR3 loop reads CASGKEYGYTF. CDR3 DNA sequence: TGTGCCAGCGGAAAAGAGTATGGCTACACCTTC.

This clonotype was seen at least ten times. The rearrangement joins TRBV12-3 or TRBV12-4 to TRBJ2-6; D is unclear. Trimming cost V 3 bases and J 12 bases, with 9 bases left between them. CDR3 length: 12 amino acids. The CDR3 DNA is TGTGCCAGCAGTTTTAGCTCCAGCGTCCTGACTTTC. Its translation: CASSFSSSVLTF.

This clonotype appeared a single time. Being one base from a much bigger clone, this may be a read error. The gene calls are TRBV4-2 and TRBJ2-7; maybe TRBD2 (6 bases). V lost 0 bases to trimming and J lost 2 bases, with 11 bases between them. The CDR3 spans 15 residues. Germline CDR1 LGHNA, CDR2 YNFKEQ. The DNA for the CDR3 is TGTGCCAGCAGCCAAGATTGCCGGGGGACCTACGAGCAGTACTTC. This gives the protein CASSQDCRGTYEQYF.

This chain links TRBV15 with TRBJ2-5, with D perhaps matching TRBD1 (6 bases). Germline values: CDR1 LNHNV, CDR2 YYDKDF (reference sequence). V lost 0 bases and J 5 bases, leaving 13 bases between the germline ends. The CDR3 is made up of 15 amino acids. The DNA of the CDR3 is TGTGCCACCAGCAGAGATCCTACAGGGTCGGAGACCCAGTACTTC. The encoded protein is CATSRDPTGSETQYF.

The sample holds a few counts of this clonotype. This chain connects TRBV4-2 to TRBJ2-1, with 13 bases identical to TRBD2. Germline V gene lookup returns CDR1 LGHNA and CDR2 YNFKEQ. This CDR3 is built from 16 residues. V shed 1 base, J shed 5 bases, and the junction held 2 bases outside the gene matches. CDR3 region: CASSQGTSGGHNEQFF. The CDR3 nucleotides are TGTGCCAGCAGCCAAGGGACTAGCGGGGGTCACAATGAGCAGTTCTTC.

In its sample, this clonotype was seen a few times. J is TRBJ2-7 and V is TRBV5-1; 7 positions agree with TRBD1. The CDR3 covers 13 residues. Germline V CDR1 and CDR2: SGHRS, YFSETQ. Trimming removed 2 bases from V and 6 bases from J; junction bases left unmatched: 5. In nucleotides, the CDR3 is TGCGCCAGCAGCTTCAAACAGGGGAGCGAGCAGTACTTC. Encoded protein: CASSFKQGSEQYF.

The chain is built from TRBV7-2 and TRBJ2-4; 12 nucleotides align to TRBD2. Losses at the gene ends were 5 bases for V and 9 bases for J; bases not matched to a gene: 11. Germline-derived CDR1 and CDR2 are SGHTA and FQGNSA. This CDR3 spans 16 amino acids. DNA of the CDR3: TGTGCCAGCAGCCGGAGGACTAGCGGGACAAGTGGCATTCAGTACTTC. Its translation is CASSRRTSGTSGIQYF. The variable domain in full, completed from reference TRBV7-2 and TRBJ2-4, reads GAGVSQSPSNKVTEKGKDVELRCDPISGHTALYWYRQSLGQGLEFLIYFQGNSAPDKSGLPSDRFSAERTGGSVSTLTIQRTQQEDSAVYLCASSRRTSGTSGIQYFGAGTRLSVL.

The chain has TRBV27 and TRBJ2-1, with 8 bases that match TRBD2. Trimming took 0 bases from V and 6 from J; bases not matched to a gene: 4. This CDR3 has 15 residues. Germline loops: CDR1 MNHEY, CDR2 SMNVEV (reference sequence). The CDR3 reads CASSLSGLAGNEQFF. The CDR3 DNA reads as TGTGCCAGCAGTTTATCTGGACTAGCTGGCAATGAGCAGTTCTTC.

The CDR3 coding sequence is TGTGCCAGCAGCGGTAGAACCCAGGGTGAGCAGTTCTTC. Its protein is CASSGRTQGEQFF. The chain links TRBV9 to TRBJ2-1; a possible D gene is TRBD1 (5 bases). Trimming cost V 3 bases and J 9 bases, with 13 bases left between them. Germline CDR1 and CDR2: SGDLS and YYNGEE. The CDR3 runs to 13 residues.

The sample holds a few counts of this clonotype. This chain links TRBV5-1 with TRBJ1-6, with 7 bases aligning to TRBD1. CDR1 SGHRS and CDR2 YFSETQ come from the germline V gene. J lost 6 bases, V lost 4 bases, and 4 bases had no gene match. This CDR3 contains 14 residues. The CDR3 is CASSHGTVNSPLHF. The CDR3 DNA follows: TGCGCCAGCAGCCACGGGACAGTTAATTCACCCCTCCACTTT.

This clonotype is a singleton in its sample. V usage is TRBV5-1 and J usage is TRBJ2-5; D may correspond to TRBD1 or TRBD2 (7 bases each). Matching the DNA end better, TRBJ2-7 makes the J call doubtful. The germline V gene has CDR1 SGHRS and CDR2 YFSETQ. The CDR3 loop spans 17 amino acids. The CDR3 here is CASSGSGETGNAREQYF. DNA for the CDR3: TGCGCCAGCAGCGGGAGCGGGGAGACAGGGAATGCCCGCGAGCAGTACTTC.

V is TRBV4-2 and J is TRBJ2-7; 11 nucleotides agree with TRBD2. CDR3 length: 18 amino acids. The ends lost 4 bases at V and 2 bases at J; junction bases unmatched: 13. In germline, CDR1 is LGHNA, CDR2 YNFKEQ. The CDR3 bases are TGTGCCAGCAGCCGAAGTATGGCCACTAGCGGGAGAACCTACGAGCAGTACTTC. Translating it yields CASSRSMATSGRTYEQYF.

In regard to this clonotype: Sequence at one end of the junction differs from germline and may be a read error. This chain uses TRBV25-1 with TRBJ1-2; the D is unclear. CDR1 and CDR2 from the germline V gene are MGHDK and SYGVNS. The length of the CDR3 is 14 residues. In DNA form, the CDR3 reads TGTGCCAGCGCGCCTCCGGGGTACTACAATGGCTACACCTTT. Translating it yields CASAPPGYYNGYTF.

The V gene is TRBV7-2, the J gene TRBJ1-1; D perhaps matches TRBD1 (5 bases). Germline CDR1 and CDR2: SGHTA and FQGNSA. Trimming shortened V by 5 bases and J by 7 bases, and 20 bases separated the two germline ends. This CDR3 has 15 amino acids. The CDR3 protein is CASSPMARVRGEAFF. The CDR3 DNA follows: TGTGCCAGCAGCCCGATGGCCCGGGTTAGGGGTGAAGCTTTCTTT.

The chain combines TRBV6-2 or TRBV6-3 with TRBJ2-4; TRBD1 aligns across 7 bases. The J call is doubtful: the DNA matches TRBJ2-7 better. The CDR3 spans 14 residues. The germline CDR1 and CDR2 sequences are MNHEY and SVGEGT. CDR3 DNA sequence: TGTGCCAGCAGTCGAACGGGACAGTTCTCCGAGCAGTACTTC. This sequence encodes CASSRTGQFSEQYF.

This clonotype has a handful of counts. This chain uses TRBV5-1 with TRBJ2-3, with D hard to call. Germline assignment: CDR1 SGHRS and CDR2 YFSETQ. The CDR3 contains 13 residues. V lost 4 bases and J lost 0, with 6 bases in between. CDR3 DNA: TGCGCCAGCAGCAGTTACAGCACAGATACGCAGTATTTT. This sequence encodes CASSSYSTDTQYF.

V usage is TRBV4-2 and J usage is TRBJ2-3, with 14 nucleotides matching TRBD2. CDR1 and CDR2 (germline): LGHNA, YNFKEQ. V shed 0 bases and J 5 bases; nucleotides not matched to a gene: 10. This CDR3 spans 19 amino acids. The CDR3 DNA reads as TGTGCCAGCAGCCAAGATGCGACTAGCGGGAGGGCCAAGGTAGATACGCAGTATTTT. This sequence encodes CASSQDATSGRAKVDTQYF.